The T cell receptor beta chain under discussion was sequenced for a study of T cells in Graves' hyperthyroidism and ophthalmopathy. Lactation, pregnancy, other autoimmune disease or uncontrolled infection excluded patients. The TCR beta CDR3 regions underwent amplification using RNA transcripts as the source. HTBI primers drove first-round RT-PCR of the TCR CDR3. MiXCR was run by TCRdb on the multiplex PCR reads, yielding one entry per CDR3 protein. The top ten hold around 3.6% of the sample, which has 360,000 or so distinct CDR3 sequences, roughly 19% seen once. From germline, CDR1 is KGHSH and CDR2 LQKENI. CDR3 length equals 14 residues. The V end lost 3 bases, the J end lost 1 base, and 7 bases lay between the germline ends.

The genes are TRBV18 and TRBJ1-3, with unresolved D. The sample consisted of blood. The clonotype comes from a young woman with Graves' hyperthyroidism. CDR3 nucleotides: TGTGCCAGCTCACCGCTTGAATCTGGAAACACCATATATTTT. It codes for CASSPLESGNTIYF. Based on the CDR3 plus reference TRBV18 and TRBJ1-3, the full variable domain is NAGVMQNPRHLVRRRGQEARLRCSPMKGHSHVYWYRQLPEEGLKFMVYLQKENIIDESGMPKERFSAEFPKEGPSILRIQQVVRGDSAAYFCASSPLESGNTIYFGEGSWLTVV.